This is a list of T cell receptor beta chains from one sample in a study of identical twins. A single record per CDR3 protein comes from TCRdb applying MiXCR to the 5' RACE reads. This sample has a few hundred thousand distinct CDR3 sequences, with approximately 8% found just once. These sequences were also reported in another study, on yellow fever vaccine responses in identical twins.

The sequenced sample was memory (CD45RO+) T cells sorted from blood. The receptor source for this set is a woman between 18 and 29 years old in good health. The CDR3 runs from the conserved cysteine through the conserved F or W. A D gene is named only where the DNA matches it firmly. The size field is filled for only some rows; it gives once, few, many or a size class.

clone_size	cdr3_length	d_call	j_call	v_call	cdr3_aa	cdr3_nt
few	18	TRBD2	TRBJ2-1	TRBV19	CASKPGLIYGAGHNEQFF	TGTGCCAGTAAGCCGGGACTAATCTATGGGGCTGGCCACAATGAGCAGTTCTTC
few	13	TRBD1	TRBJ2-4	TRBV29-1	CSVGGTGENIQYF	TGCAGCGTTGGCGGGACAGGGGAAAACATTCAGTACTTC
many	14	TRBD2	TRBJ2-5	TRBV6-1	CASSWTSGGETQYF	TGTGCCAGCTCCTGGACTAGCGGCGGAGAGACCCAGTACTTC
few	12	NA	TRBJ2-1	TRBV20-1	CSARSGNNEQFF	TGCAGTGCTAGATCCGGGAACAATGAGCAGTTCTTC
many	15	NA	TRBJ2-2	TRBV4-1	CASSQEVFERGELFF	TGCGCCAGCAGCCAAGAGGTCTTTGAGAGGGGGGAGCTGTTTTTT
NA	16	TRBD2	TRBJ2-7	TRBV6-1	CASSEVSSGGPYEQYF	TGTGCCAGCAGTGAAGTCTCTAGCGGGGGGCCCTACGAGCAGTACTTC
NA	12	NA	TRBJ1-1	TRBV14	CASSFSGTEAFF	TGTGCCAGCAGCTTCTCTGGCACTGAAGCTTTCTTT
NA	13	NA	TRBJ2-7	TRBV20-1	CSARMRNNYEQYF	TGCAGTGCTAGGATGCGGAATAACTACGAGCAGTACTTC
few	15	NA	TRBJ2-5	TRBV11-2	CASSPNTGYQETQYF	TGTGCCAGCAGCCCAAACACAGGATACCAAGAGACCCAGTACTTC
few	16	NA	TRBJ1-2	TRBV18	CASSPLPVDKNYGYTF	TGTGCCAGCTCACCACTTCCCGTGGACAAAAACTATGGCTACACCTTC
few	14	TRBD2	TRBJ2-2	TRBV2	CATGGEANTGELFF	TGTGCCACGGGGGGTGAGGCGAACACCGGGGAGCTGTTTTTT
few	15	NA	TRBJ1-6	TRBV16	CASSQSSASNSPLHF	TGTGCCAGCAGCCAATCATCCGCATCTAATTCACCCCTCCACTTT
NA	14	NA	TRBJ2-7	TRBV5-1	CASSLEVGTYEQYF	TGCGCCAGCAGCTTGGAGGTAGGGACCTACGAGCAGTACTTC
few	13	NA	TRBJ2-5	TRBV28	CASSLYKQETQYF	TGTGCCAGCAGTTTATATAAACAAGAGACCCAGTACTTC
NA	15	TRBD2	TRBJ2-1	TRBV5-1	CASSPPSGSYNEQFF	TGCGCCAGCAGCCCGCCTAGCGGGAGTTACAATGAGCAGTTCTTC
many	18	TRBD2	TRBJ2-5	TRBV7-8	CASSPPVLAGGRQETQYF	TGTGCCAGCAGCCCTCCCGTCCTAGCGGGGGGCCGCCAAGAGACCCAGTACTTC
many	17	NA	TRBJ1-5	TRBV6-5	CASSYEVVGDSNQPQHF	TGTGCCAGCAGTTACGAGGTTGTAGGGGATAGCAATCAGCCCCAGCATTTT
many	15	NA	TRBJ1-1	TRBV18	CASSPPAGKNTEAFF	TGTGCCAGCTCACCACCGGCAGGAAAGAACACTGAAGCTTTCTTT
many	16	NA	TRBJ2-1	TRBV5-1	CASSLDPDFSYNEQFF	TGCGCCAGCAGCTTGGACCCGGACTTCTCCTACAATGAGCAGTTCTTC
few	15	NA	TRBJ1-2	TRBV6-1	CASSAGIAEPYGYTF	TGTGCCAGCAGTGCCGGCATCGCAGAACCGTATGGCTACACCTTC
NA	13	NA	TRBJ2-3	TRBV20-1	CSAALGPTDTQYF	TGCAGTGCCGCCTTAGGCCCGACAGATACGCAGTATTTT
NA	15	TRBD2	TRBJ2-1	TRBV3-1	CASSKGLGEGNEQFF	TGTGCCTCCAGCAAAGGGCTAGGGGAGGGGAATGAGCAGTTCTTC
NA	15	TRBD1	TRBJ1-3	TRBV7-6	CASSLGQEGGNTIYF	TGTGCCAGCAGCCTGGGACAGGAGGGTGGAAACACCATATATTTT
few	15	NA	TRBJ1-1	TRBV3-1	CASTPTPTVNTEAFF	TGTGCCAGCACCCCGACTCCAACGGTGAACACTGAAGCTTTCTTT
NA	15	NA	TRBJ2-3	TRBV21-1	CASSKRSVLTDTQYF	TGTGCCAGCAGCAAAAGGTCGGTTCTCACAGATACGCAGTATTTT
few	13	TRBD1	TRBJ1-2	TRBV10-3	CAIREDRAVGYTF	TGTGCCATCAGGGAGGACAGGGCTGTTGGCTACACCTTC
NA	13	NA	TRBJ1-2	TRBV5-8	CASSPRDFYGYTF	TGTGCCAGCAGCCCAAGGGATTTCTATGGCTACACCTTC
few	18	NA	TRBJ2-5	TRBV7-7	CASSLAVGRGGPGETQYF	TGTGCCAGCAGCTTAGCGGTCGGTAGGGGGGGGCCCGGAGAGACCCAGTACTTC
NA	15	NA	TRBJ1-1	TRBV7-2	CASSAGGRTNTEAFF	TGTGCCAGCAGCGCCGGGGGACGGACGAACACTGAAGCTTTCTTT
many	12	NA	TRBJ2-7	TRBV10-3	CAISGDPYEQYF	TGTGCCATCAGTGGGGACCCCTACGAGCAGTACTTC
many	15	NA	TRBJ1-2	TRBV7-9	CASSLAVSRTGSYTF	TGTGCCAGCAGCTTAGCGGTCTCCCGCACGGGGAGCTACACCTTC
many	15	NA	TRBJ2-1	TRBV11-2	CASSLGVISVNEQFF	TGTGCCAGCAGCTTAGGCGTTATCAGCGTCAATGAGCAGTTCTTC
few	13	NA	TRBJ1-1	TRBV6-1	CASSGGAFTEAFF	TGTGCCAGCAGTGGGGGGGCTTTCACTGAAGCTTTCTTT
NA	16	NA	TRBJ2-5	TRBV7-9	CASSTSLPGGRETQYF	TGTGCCAGCAGCACTAGCCTCCCCGGAGGGCGAGAGACCCAGTACTTC
NA	16	TRBD1	TRBJ1-1	TRBV29-1	CSAPPIRQGRNTEAFF	TGCAGCGCCCCCCCAATCCGACAGGGGAGAAACACTGAAGCTTTCTTT
many	14	TRBD2	TRBJ2-3	TRBV4-1	CASSKLAGGYTQYF	TGCGCCAGCAGCAAGTTGGCGGGGGGGTATACGCAGTATTTT
NA	16	NA	TRBJ1-1	TRBV28	CASSSRTTLMNTEAFF	TGTGCCAGCAGCTCCCGGACCACACTTATGAACACTGAAGCTTTCTTT
many	16	NA	TRBJ2-1	TRBV24-1	CATSDLGDRSYNEQFF	TGTGCCACCAGTGATCTGGGGGATCGCTCCTACAATGAGCAGTTCTTC
many	14	NA	TRBJ2-6	TRBV3-1	CASSQGPGANVLTF	TGTGCCAGCAGCCAGGGCCCTGGGGCCAACGTCCTGACTTTC
NA	13	NA	TRBJ1-6	TRBV6-1	CASIPDSSSPLHF	TGTGCCAGCATACCGGACAGTAGTTCACCCCTCCACTTT